The T cell receptor beta chain under discussion was sequenced for a study of T cells after yellow fever vaccination. Study-level results: Weaker, the secondary response peaked sooner, at day 5 versus 15.

This clonotype was counted ten times or more. Its target is not known. In germline, CDR1 is DFQATT, CDR2 SNEGSKA (reference sequence). The CDR3 has 16 residues. TCRdb called the 5' RACE reads again in MiXCR, with one record for every CDR3 protein. The sample includes around 320,000 distinct CDR3 sequences, 3.5% to 4.5% seen only once; the top ten take roughly a fifth. The chain joins TRBV20-1 to TRBJ2-5; D possibly uses TRBD1 or TRBD2 (5 bases each). The source material was PBMCs, sampled 15 days after the yellow fever booster vaccination. The source of this sequence is a man between 18 and 35 years old who received the YFV17D yellow fever vaccine. CDR3 sequence: CTLFMGESKSTETQYF. The CDR3 DNA reads TGCACGCTCTTCATGGGGGAATCCAAGTCGACAGAGACCCAGTACTTC.